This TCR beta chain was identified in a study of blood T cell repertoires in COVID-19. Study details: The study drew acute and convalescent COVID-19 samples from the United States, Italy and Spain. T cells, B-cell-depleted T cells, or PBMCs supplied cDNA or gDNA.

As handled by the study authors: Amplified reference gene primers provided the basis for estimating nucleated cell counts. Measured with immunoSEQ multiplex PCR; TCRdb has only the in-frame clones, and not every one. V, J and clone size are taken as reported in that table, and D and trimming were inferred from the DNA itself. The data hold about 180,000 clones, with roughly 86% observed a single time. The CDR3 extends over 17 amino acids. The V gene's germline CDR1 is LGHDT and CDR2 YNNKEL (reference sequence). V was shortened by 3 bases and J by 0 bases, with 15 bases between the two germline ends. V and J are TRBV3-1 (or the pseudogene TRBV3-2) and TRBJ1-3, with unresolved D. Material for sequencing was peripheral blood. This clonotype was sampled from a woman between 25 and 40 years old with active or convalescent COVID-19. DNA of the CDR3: TGTGCCAGCAGCCACATCGGGAATAAGCACTCTGGAAACACCATATATTTT. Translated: CASSHIGNKHSGNTIYF.